The 28 T cell receptor beta chains presented below share a single source sample, sequenced in a study of a mutant IDH1 vaccine in newly diagnosed glioma. Measured with immunoSEQ multiplex PCR; TCRdb has only the in-frame clones, and not every one. There are approximately 64,000 clones in the sample; 84% occur only once, and 8.5% to 9.5% lies in the top ten. Time point meaning: week 11, during vaccination. Each dose delivered 300 ug of mutant IDH1 20-mer peptide subcutaneously with imiquimod. The antigens these receptors bind are not known. Sequenced material: PBMCs, taken from a glioma patient whose treatment included an IDH1 peptide vaccine. These receptors all come from a woman in her forties or fifties with glioma.

CDR3 in DNA: TGCAGCGCCGGGACAGGAATGGGCGACAAACTGTTTTTT. Residues: CSAGTGMGDKLFF. V and J are TRBV29-1 and TRBJ1-4, with 8 bases identical to TRBD1. Trimming removed 7 bases from V and 11 bases from J; junction bases left unmatched: 12. The CDR3 is made up of 13 amino acids. CDR1 SQVTM and CDR2 ANQGSEA come from the germline V gene.

This chain links TRBV5-5 with TRBJ1-1, with D perhaps TRBD1 (5 bases). The length of the CDR3 is 13 residues. V lost 4 bases and J 3 bases, leaving 10 bases between the germline ends. In germline, CDR1 is SGHKS, CDR2 YYEKEE (reference sequence). Here the CDR3 reads CASSLGVYTEAFF. The CDR3 coding sequence is TGTGCCAGCAGCCTGGGGGTATACACTGAAGCTTTCTTT.

The chain is built from TRBV6-1 and TRBJ1-5, with a tentative D call TRBD1 (6 bases). This CDR3 comprises 16 residues. The germline V and J ends were trimmed by 1 base and 7 bases, with 17 bases remaining between them. CDR1 is MNHNS and CDR2 is SASEGT in the germline V gene. The CDR3 nucleotides read TGTGCCAGCAGTGAAGGGGGACAACTACCAGGCCAGCCCCAGCATTTT. Translated: CASSEGGQLPGQPQHF.

This chain uses TRBV9 with TRBJ2-2, with no clear D. Germline lookup yields CDR1 SGDLS and CDR2 YYNGEE. The CDR3 sequence is 12 residues long. Trimming shortened V by 0 bases and J by 5 bases, and 2 bases separated the two germline ends. Here the CDR3 DNA reads TGTGCCAGCAGCGTAGGTACCGGGGAGCTGTTTTTT. It is translated as CASSVGTGELFF.

The rearrangement links TRBV4-2 to TRBJ2-5, with a possible D match to TRBD2 (6 bases). Deletions cut 4 bases from V and 1 base from J, with 13 bases between. Germline CDR1 reads LGHNA; CDR2 reads YNFKEQ. The CDR3 runs 15 residues. CDR3 DNA: TGTGCCAGCAGCCCGCGACTGACTAGCCAAGAGACCCAGTACTTC. Its translation is CASSPRLTSQETQYF.

This chain links TRBV5-5 with TRBJ2-2; the match to TRBD1 covers 8 bases. V trimming: 4 bases; J trimming: 0 bases; junction bases outside the gene matches: 11. This CDR3 contains 18 residues. Germline loops: CDR1 SGHKS, CDR2 YYEKEE (reference sequence). The CDR3 sequence is CASSPSRGRIANTGELFF. CDR3 coding DNA: TGTGCCAGCAGCCCAAGCAGGGGGCGGATCGCGAACACCGGGGAGCTGTTTTTT.

The rearrangement uses TRBV4-2 and TRBJ1-4, with D perhaps matching TRBD1 (5 bases). CDR3 length: 16 amino acids. Germline-derived CDR1 and CDR2 are LGHNA and YNFKEQ. V dropped 0 bases and J dropped 5 bases, with 13 bases sitting between them. CDR3 loop: CASSQDGTGANEKLFF. The CDR3 DNA sequence: TGTGCCAGCAGCCAAGATGGGACCGGGGCAAATGAAAAACTGTTTTTT.

V gene TRBV27 combines with J gene TRBJ2-7; no definite D call. Trimming shortened V by 3 bases and J by 4 bases, and 4 bases separated the two germline ends. Per germline, CDR1 MNHEY and CDR2 SMNVEV (reference sequence). CDR3 length equals 11 residues. CDR3 bases: TGTGCCAGCAGTTTGGGATACGAGCAGTACTTC. The encoded protein is CASSLGYEQYF.

This chain joins TRBV21-1 and TRBJ2-7. TRBV21-1 constitutes a pseudogene. The CDR3 is 14 amino acids. The CDR3 region is CASSKVGESNEQYF. DNA of the CDR3: TGTGCCAGCAGCAAAGTGGGGGAAAGCAACGAGCAGTACTTC.

The chain is built from TRBV9 and TRBJ1-6; 8 nucleotides line up with TRBD1. J was trimmed by 13 bases and V by 0 bases; bases with no gene match: 9. The CDR3 runs to 15 residues. The germline V gene encodes CDR1 SGDLS and CDR2 YYNGEE. Here the CDR3 reads CASSVVGQGASPLHF. CDR3 bases: TGTGCCAGCAGCGTAGTCGGGCAGGGGGCATCGCCCCTCCACTTT. The full variable domain, in which reference TRBV9 and TRBJ1-6 provide the parts outside the CDR3, is DSGVTQTPKHLITATGQRVTLRCSPRSGDLSVYWYQQSLDQGLQFLIQYYNGEERAKGNILERFSAQQFPDLHSELNLSSLELGDSALYFCASSVVGQGASPLHFGNGTRLTVT.

The chain combines TRBV19 with TRBJ1-6, with D possibly being TRBD1 (5 bases). CDR3 length equals 16 residues. V lost 6 bases and J 6 bases, leaving 18 bases between the germline ends. The germline V gene encodes CDR1 LNHDA and CDR2 SQIVND (reference sequence). CDR3 region: CASSQDSGRGNSPLHF. In DNA form, the CDR3 reads TGTGCCAGTAGCCAGGACTCGGGACGGGGTAATTCACCCCTCCACTTT.

The V and J genes are TRBV19 and TRBJ1-1; 7 bases are a match to TRBD1. With 8 bases clipped from V and 0 bases from J, the junction kept 3 bases outside the gene matches. Germline V gene sequence: CDR1 LNHDA, CDR2 SQIVND (reference sequence). The CDR3 contains 13 residues. The CDR3: CASGQAMNTEAFF. The DNA for the CDR3 is TGTGCCAGTGGACAGGCAATGAACACTGAAGCTTTCTTT.

This chain joins TRBV19 and TRBJ1-5; D remains unclear. The CDR3 covers 16 residues. Per germline, CDR1 LNHDA and CDR2 SQIVND (reference sequence). V was trimmed by 3 bases and J by 4 bases, leaving 16 bases between them. In DNA, the CDR3 is TGTGCCAGTAGTATTAGCGTCCGACGATTAAATCAGCCCCAGCATTTT. Its translation: CASSISVRRLNQPQHF.

The V and J genes are TRBV20-1 and TRBJ1-4; D not resolved. The CDR3 extends over 11 amino acids. Germline V gene lookup returns CDR1 DFQATT and CDR2 SNEGSKA (reference sequence). Trimming left V 6 bases short and J 5 bases short, with 7 bases between. For the CDR3, the DNA is TGCAGTGCCAAGTTGAATGAAAAACTGTTTTTT. Amino acid sequence: CSAKLNEKLFF.

J is TRBJ1-2 and V is TRBV7-9; a weak D match, TRBD1 (6 bases). The V gene lost 4 bases and the J gene lost 6 bases, with 15 bases spanning the gap. CDR1 SEHNR and CDR2 FQNEAQ come from the germline V gene (reference sequence). The CDR3 totals 14 residues. The CDR3 sequence: CASSSSGTRNGYTF. CDR3 nucleotide sequence: TGTGCCAGCAGCTCCTCCGGGACACGTAATGGCTACACCTTC.

The J gene is TRBJ1-5, the V gene TRBV7-2, with D unresolved. Germline V gene lookup returns CDR1 SGHTA and CDR2 FQGNSA. The CDR3 has 15 residues. V was cut by 6 bases and J by 1 base, with 13 bases left in between. The CDR3 bases are TGTGCCAGCAGTTCCGGGGAACTAAGCAATCAGCCCCAGCATTTT. Its protein is CASSSGELSNQPQHF.

The chain recombines TRBV9 with TRBJ1-1; D gene uncertain. V lost 0 bases, J lost 0 bases, and 9 bases lay in between. Germline lookup yields CDR1 SGDLS and CDR2 YYNGEE. The CDR3 extends over 15 amino acids. The CDR3 bases are TGTGCCAGCAGCGTAGGGAGAGAACTGAACACTGAAGCTTTCTTT. Amino acids: CASSVGRELNTEAFF.

The chain uses TRBV30 and TRBJ2-1; D gene uncertain. V was pared by 0 bases and J by 9 bases, with 12 bases between. This CDR3 region has 13 residues. Looked up from germline, CDR1 is GTSNPN and CDR2 is SVGIG (reference sequence). For the CDR3, the DNA is TGTGCCTGGAGTGTATTAAGGGCGCCTGAGCAGTTCTTC. It yields the protein CAWSVLRAPEQFF.

This clone appeared a few times. This sequence joins TRBV30 and TRBJ1-1; the match to TRBD1 covers 8 bases. Germline V lookup: CDR1 GTSNPN, CDR2 SVGIG (reference sequence). V gave up 1 base and J gave up 0 bases; unmatched junction bases: 1. The CDR3 contains 14 residues. The CDR3: CAWSGTGLNTEAFF. CDR3 bases: TGTGCCTGGAGTGGGACAGGGTTGAACACTGAAGCTTTCTTT.

About this clone: The same CDR3 arises from other DNA sequences in this sample as well. This chain joins TRBV29-1 and TRBJ1-1; D is uncertain. This CDR3 comprises 13 residues. V was clipped by 3 bases and J by 1 base, with 9 bases between them. Germline CDR1 reads SQVTM; CDR2 reads ANQGSEA. CDR3 sequence: CSVEALANTEAFF. CDR3 sequence (DNA): TGCAGCGTTGAGGCGCTTGCGAACACTGAAGCTTTCTTT.

This chain links TRBV7-2 with TRBJ2-7; tentatively, D is TRBD2 (6 bases). The CDR3 is 13 amino acids. CDR1 SGHTA and CDR2 FQGNSA come from the germline V gene. The V gene lost 1 base and the J gene lost 7 bases, with 11 bases spanning the gap. The CDR3 DNA reads as TGTGCCAGCAGCTTAGAACTAGCCGATGAGCAGTACTTC. Translation gives CASSLELADEQYF.

The chain recombines TRBV7-9 with TRBJ1-1, with D unclear. Germline CDR1 and CDR2: SEHNR and FQNEAQ (reference sequence). This CDR3 is 16 amino acids long. The ends were cut back, 5 bases at V and 2 bases at J, with 18 bases in the middle. This CDR3 reads CASSAIPPGDNTEAFF. For the CDR3, the DNA is TGTGCCAGCAGCGCAATTCCCCCCGGGGATAACACTGAAGCTTTCTTT.

The sample holds one count of this clone. The CDR3 loop is CASSFITGGHYGYTF. For the CDR3, the DNA is TGTGCCAGCAGTTTTATTACAGGGGGCCACTATGGCTACACCTTC. V gene TRBV27 combines with J gene TRBJ1-2, with 9 bases fitting TRBD1. V gave up 3 bases and J gave up 3 bases; unmatched junction bases: 5. Germline CDR1 is MNHEY and CDR2 is SMNVEV (reference sequence). The CDR3 loop spans 15 amino acids.

Comment on this clone: One end of the junction is discordant with germline, which a read error may explain. The V and J genes are TRBV19 and TRBJ1-5, with D unresolved. The germline V gene has CDR1 LNHDA and CDR2 SQIVND (reference sequence). CDR3 length equals 14 residues. CDR3 residues: CASSIEYSNQPQHF. CDR3 sequence (DNA): TGTGCCAGTAGCATAGAGTATAGCAATCAGCCCCAGCATTTT.

V and J are TRBV10-3 and TRBJ1-4; 7 bases agree with TRBD1. Germline CDR1 and CDR2: ENHRY and SYGVKD. V lost 2 bases, J lost 10 bases, and 7 bases stayed unmatched. The CDR3 length is 14 residues. The CDR3 bases are TGTGCCATCAGTGAGACAGGGGTCGGCGGAAAACTGTTTTTT. Protein product: CAISETGVGGKLFF.

This sequence joins TRBV9 and TRBJ2-5; D gene uncertain. The CDR3 spans 15 residues. Germline V gene lookup returns CDR1 SGDLS and CDR2 YYNGEE. Trimming took off 0 bases at V and 1 base at J, with 10 bases between the two ends. The CDR3 sequence: CASSVDLVTQETQYF. The CDR3 DNA reads TGTGCCAGCAGCGTAGACCTTGTGACCCAAGAGACCCAGTACTTC.

The chain combines TRBV6-5 with TRBJ1-5; the D is unclear. The CDR3 covers 13 residues. Germline V CDR1 and CDR2: MNHEY, SVGAGI. V lost 4 bases and J lost 4, with 8 bases in between. This chain's CDR3 is CASSSRRNQPQHF. Written as DNA, the CDR3 is TGTGCCAGCAGTTCCCGACGGAATCAGCCCCAGCATTTT.

In DNA, the CDR3 is TGTGCCAGCAGCCCCGGCAGTAGCGAGCAGTACTTC. Translating it yields CASSPGSSEQYF. The chain couples TRBV7-9 to TRBJ2-7; D unresolved. CDR1 is SEHNR and CDR2 is FQNEAQ in the germline V gene (reference sequence). V was shortened by 5 bases and J by 6 bases, with 11 bases between the two germline ends. This CDR3 contains 12 residues.